Here is one T cell receptor beta chain with its context. Its antigen is currently not known. Per-nucleotide qualities are absent, and no much larger clonotype sits a single base away. This sample is part of a study of beta chain features in type 1 diabetes (dated by TCRdb to the late 2010s). With regard to the full study: Patients and healthy donors did not differ in mean age, gender distribution, total cell number or subset yield. A total of around 100 million sorted cells were examined across all samples, and RNA yield correlated strongly with the number of cells per subset. The study compared the TCRB repertoires of sorted circulating CD4+ T cell subsets in recently diagnosed type 1 diabetes patients with those in matched healthy donors. Regulatory and stem cell-like memory subsets were isolated from only 8 patients and roughly eight healthy donors, whereas naive and central memory subsets came from all 28 donors. Broader findings and caveats from the paper: Because small numbers of individuals were included in the HLA sub-analyses, any influence of HLA type on TCRB rearrangement was left unresolved. Because cDNA was sequenced instead of genomic DNA, activated cells with high expression could be over-represented, although the groups did not differ in activation or CD3 levels. Shorter templates might be favored by PCR, yet because patient and control samples were amplified and corrected together, any such skew would affect both groups equally. Naive, central memory and regulatory TCRB repertoires appeared more similar among patients than among healthy donors. A moderate but significant shortening of TCRB CDR3 length was observed in type 1 diabetes patients in all four CD4+ subsets. Fewer insertions and more nucleotide deletions at VDJ recombination sites were observed in patients with type 1 diabetes, implying thymic rearrangement abnormalities.

Each donor gave one peripheral blood draw, averaging roughly 100 mL, which was collected into heparinised tubes. A BD FACSAria II and a panel including CD45RO, CCR7, CD25, CD127, CD95 and CD27 were used to sort naive, central memory, regulatory and stem cell-like memory CD4+ T cells. Every sorted population had a purity above 95%. PBMCs were isolated right away by Lymphoprep density gradient centrifugation and were stained directly, without culture. So that batch effects would be minimized, each experiment stained and sorted samples in pairs, pairing one healthy donor with one patient. The High Capacity cDNA Reverse Transcription Kit was used to reverse transcribe all of the isolated RNA, meaning that expressed TCRB transcripts were what got sequenced. Deep immunoSEQ sequencing was performed on naive, central memory and regulatory T cell samples, with an average of about 3.57 million total reads per sample. After sorted cells were lysed in RLT buffer, RNA was extracted with DNase-treated RNeasy Micro or Mini kits, with the choice depending on cell number. Each cell subset was processed separately to prevent cross-contamination, with patient and healthy donor samples processed together. The immunoSEQ multiplex PCR was used to amplify TCRB sequences from cDNA, yielding 87-bp fragments that span the CDR3 region. Amplicons were sequenced on the Illumina HiSeq platform. The authors' analysis ran thus. PCR bias was corrected computationally using synthetic template baselines, and reads within Hamming distance 2 were collapsed, with unmergeable singletons discarded. By aligning reads against IMGT, V, D and J genes, CDR3 length, and insertions or deletions at six rearrangement sites were assigned. Within each subset, clonotype counts were normalized to sorted cell number, after which true diversity and Gini coefficients were computed with the tcR R package. The overlap coefficient, calculated on TCRB nucleotide sequences, was used to measure repertoire sharing. Out-of-frame TCRB sequences from naive cells were analyzed as a proxy for the pre-selection repertoire. TCRdb stores this immuneACCESS table with in-frame sequences only. Part of the clones is absent; in the studies checked, under half of the shortfall reflects unresolved V genes, and no reason is known for the rest. The V and J calls and the clone size are those of that table, but D and trimming were determined from the DNA. This sample holds under 950,000 clones; around a sixth were observed only once. About 0.02% of the sample goes to the ten largest clones.

Material: naive CD4+ T cells from blood. The cell subset or site label corresponds to: true naive CD4+ T cells. The sequence was collected from a woman between 18 and 29 years old in good health.

Here is the DNA: TGTGCCAGCAGCCTAGGGACAGGGGCTGGAAACACCATATATTTT. The encoded protein is CASSLGTGAGNTIYF. The chain is made from TRBV7-9 and TRBJ1-3; 10 central bases correspond to TRBD1. Its CDR3 holds 15 amino acids, cysteine through phenylalanine. Just CDR3 DNA is preserved here, 45 bases in frame from base 1. Per the germline V gene (reference sequence), SEHNR is the CDR1 and FQNEAQ is the CDR2. V has 5 bases trimmed and J has 2 bases trimmed; junction bases matching no gene number 3.